This paragraph covers one T cell receptor (beta chain) sequence. The antigen is unknown. Isolated per sample were at least 7 million PBMCs. This sample is drawn from a study of blood T cells in healthy people across ages. Findings and limits, study-wide: Unsorted PBMCs blocked a conclusive comparison of naive and antigen-experienced cells.

The authors ran a second PCR of about 6 to 11 cycles using a sample-barcoded 5' primer and a J-beta primer mix. TCRdb ran MiXCR on the 5' RACE reads and lists one entry per CDR3 protein. In the table there are fewer than 2,000,000 distinct CDR3 sequences, roughly a third of which are singletons. V gave up 1 base and J gave up 2 bases; unmatched junction bases: 2. Germline assignment: CDR1 SGHDN and CDR2 FVKESK. This CDR3 has 14 amino acids. This clonotype originated in a woman younger than 45 in good health. The rearrangement links TRBV14 to TRBJ2-7; 7 bases map to TRBD2. The sample consisted of blood. The CDR3 coding sequence is TGTGCCAGCAGCCAAGCTAGCGGTACCTACGAGCAGTACTTC. Amino acid sequence: CASSQASGTYEQYF.